Detailed here is one T cell receptor beta chain. The data derive from a study of T cell changes during pregnancy in multiple sclerosis. Method: immunoSEQ multiplex PCR; TCRdb's copy keeps in-frame clones and lacks some. The table shows roughly 61,000 clones, with roughly 94% occurring only once. This material consisted of CD8+ T cells from peripheral blood mononuclear cells, taken after pregnancy. This clonotype was sampled from a female donor with multiple sclerosis, enrolled in a pregnancy study.

CDR3 DNA: TGTGCCAGCAGCCACTTTAGACAGGGGGCCAGGGGTGGCTACACCTTC. As protein: CASSHFRQGARGGYTF. This sequence joins TRBV27 and TRBJ1-2, with TRBD1 matching over 10 bases. In germline, CDR1 is MNHEY, CDR2 SMNVEV (reference sequence). The CDR3 is made up of 16 amino acids. The trim removed 6 bases at V and 7 bases at J, leaving 14 bases unmatched.